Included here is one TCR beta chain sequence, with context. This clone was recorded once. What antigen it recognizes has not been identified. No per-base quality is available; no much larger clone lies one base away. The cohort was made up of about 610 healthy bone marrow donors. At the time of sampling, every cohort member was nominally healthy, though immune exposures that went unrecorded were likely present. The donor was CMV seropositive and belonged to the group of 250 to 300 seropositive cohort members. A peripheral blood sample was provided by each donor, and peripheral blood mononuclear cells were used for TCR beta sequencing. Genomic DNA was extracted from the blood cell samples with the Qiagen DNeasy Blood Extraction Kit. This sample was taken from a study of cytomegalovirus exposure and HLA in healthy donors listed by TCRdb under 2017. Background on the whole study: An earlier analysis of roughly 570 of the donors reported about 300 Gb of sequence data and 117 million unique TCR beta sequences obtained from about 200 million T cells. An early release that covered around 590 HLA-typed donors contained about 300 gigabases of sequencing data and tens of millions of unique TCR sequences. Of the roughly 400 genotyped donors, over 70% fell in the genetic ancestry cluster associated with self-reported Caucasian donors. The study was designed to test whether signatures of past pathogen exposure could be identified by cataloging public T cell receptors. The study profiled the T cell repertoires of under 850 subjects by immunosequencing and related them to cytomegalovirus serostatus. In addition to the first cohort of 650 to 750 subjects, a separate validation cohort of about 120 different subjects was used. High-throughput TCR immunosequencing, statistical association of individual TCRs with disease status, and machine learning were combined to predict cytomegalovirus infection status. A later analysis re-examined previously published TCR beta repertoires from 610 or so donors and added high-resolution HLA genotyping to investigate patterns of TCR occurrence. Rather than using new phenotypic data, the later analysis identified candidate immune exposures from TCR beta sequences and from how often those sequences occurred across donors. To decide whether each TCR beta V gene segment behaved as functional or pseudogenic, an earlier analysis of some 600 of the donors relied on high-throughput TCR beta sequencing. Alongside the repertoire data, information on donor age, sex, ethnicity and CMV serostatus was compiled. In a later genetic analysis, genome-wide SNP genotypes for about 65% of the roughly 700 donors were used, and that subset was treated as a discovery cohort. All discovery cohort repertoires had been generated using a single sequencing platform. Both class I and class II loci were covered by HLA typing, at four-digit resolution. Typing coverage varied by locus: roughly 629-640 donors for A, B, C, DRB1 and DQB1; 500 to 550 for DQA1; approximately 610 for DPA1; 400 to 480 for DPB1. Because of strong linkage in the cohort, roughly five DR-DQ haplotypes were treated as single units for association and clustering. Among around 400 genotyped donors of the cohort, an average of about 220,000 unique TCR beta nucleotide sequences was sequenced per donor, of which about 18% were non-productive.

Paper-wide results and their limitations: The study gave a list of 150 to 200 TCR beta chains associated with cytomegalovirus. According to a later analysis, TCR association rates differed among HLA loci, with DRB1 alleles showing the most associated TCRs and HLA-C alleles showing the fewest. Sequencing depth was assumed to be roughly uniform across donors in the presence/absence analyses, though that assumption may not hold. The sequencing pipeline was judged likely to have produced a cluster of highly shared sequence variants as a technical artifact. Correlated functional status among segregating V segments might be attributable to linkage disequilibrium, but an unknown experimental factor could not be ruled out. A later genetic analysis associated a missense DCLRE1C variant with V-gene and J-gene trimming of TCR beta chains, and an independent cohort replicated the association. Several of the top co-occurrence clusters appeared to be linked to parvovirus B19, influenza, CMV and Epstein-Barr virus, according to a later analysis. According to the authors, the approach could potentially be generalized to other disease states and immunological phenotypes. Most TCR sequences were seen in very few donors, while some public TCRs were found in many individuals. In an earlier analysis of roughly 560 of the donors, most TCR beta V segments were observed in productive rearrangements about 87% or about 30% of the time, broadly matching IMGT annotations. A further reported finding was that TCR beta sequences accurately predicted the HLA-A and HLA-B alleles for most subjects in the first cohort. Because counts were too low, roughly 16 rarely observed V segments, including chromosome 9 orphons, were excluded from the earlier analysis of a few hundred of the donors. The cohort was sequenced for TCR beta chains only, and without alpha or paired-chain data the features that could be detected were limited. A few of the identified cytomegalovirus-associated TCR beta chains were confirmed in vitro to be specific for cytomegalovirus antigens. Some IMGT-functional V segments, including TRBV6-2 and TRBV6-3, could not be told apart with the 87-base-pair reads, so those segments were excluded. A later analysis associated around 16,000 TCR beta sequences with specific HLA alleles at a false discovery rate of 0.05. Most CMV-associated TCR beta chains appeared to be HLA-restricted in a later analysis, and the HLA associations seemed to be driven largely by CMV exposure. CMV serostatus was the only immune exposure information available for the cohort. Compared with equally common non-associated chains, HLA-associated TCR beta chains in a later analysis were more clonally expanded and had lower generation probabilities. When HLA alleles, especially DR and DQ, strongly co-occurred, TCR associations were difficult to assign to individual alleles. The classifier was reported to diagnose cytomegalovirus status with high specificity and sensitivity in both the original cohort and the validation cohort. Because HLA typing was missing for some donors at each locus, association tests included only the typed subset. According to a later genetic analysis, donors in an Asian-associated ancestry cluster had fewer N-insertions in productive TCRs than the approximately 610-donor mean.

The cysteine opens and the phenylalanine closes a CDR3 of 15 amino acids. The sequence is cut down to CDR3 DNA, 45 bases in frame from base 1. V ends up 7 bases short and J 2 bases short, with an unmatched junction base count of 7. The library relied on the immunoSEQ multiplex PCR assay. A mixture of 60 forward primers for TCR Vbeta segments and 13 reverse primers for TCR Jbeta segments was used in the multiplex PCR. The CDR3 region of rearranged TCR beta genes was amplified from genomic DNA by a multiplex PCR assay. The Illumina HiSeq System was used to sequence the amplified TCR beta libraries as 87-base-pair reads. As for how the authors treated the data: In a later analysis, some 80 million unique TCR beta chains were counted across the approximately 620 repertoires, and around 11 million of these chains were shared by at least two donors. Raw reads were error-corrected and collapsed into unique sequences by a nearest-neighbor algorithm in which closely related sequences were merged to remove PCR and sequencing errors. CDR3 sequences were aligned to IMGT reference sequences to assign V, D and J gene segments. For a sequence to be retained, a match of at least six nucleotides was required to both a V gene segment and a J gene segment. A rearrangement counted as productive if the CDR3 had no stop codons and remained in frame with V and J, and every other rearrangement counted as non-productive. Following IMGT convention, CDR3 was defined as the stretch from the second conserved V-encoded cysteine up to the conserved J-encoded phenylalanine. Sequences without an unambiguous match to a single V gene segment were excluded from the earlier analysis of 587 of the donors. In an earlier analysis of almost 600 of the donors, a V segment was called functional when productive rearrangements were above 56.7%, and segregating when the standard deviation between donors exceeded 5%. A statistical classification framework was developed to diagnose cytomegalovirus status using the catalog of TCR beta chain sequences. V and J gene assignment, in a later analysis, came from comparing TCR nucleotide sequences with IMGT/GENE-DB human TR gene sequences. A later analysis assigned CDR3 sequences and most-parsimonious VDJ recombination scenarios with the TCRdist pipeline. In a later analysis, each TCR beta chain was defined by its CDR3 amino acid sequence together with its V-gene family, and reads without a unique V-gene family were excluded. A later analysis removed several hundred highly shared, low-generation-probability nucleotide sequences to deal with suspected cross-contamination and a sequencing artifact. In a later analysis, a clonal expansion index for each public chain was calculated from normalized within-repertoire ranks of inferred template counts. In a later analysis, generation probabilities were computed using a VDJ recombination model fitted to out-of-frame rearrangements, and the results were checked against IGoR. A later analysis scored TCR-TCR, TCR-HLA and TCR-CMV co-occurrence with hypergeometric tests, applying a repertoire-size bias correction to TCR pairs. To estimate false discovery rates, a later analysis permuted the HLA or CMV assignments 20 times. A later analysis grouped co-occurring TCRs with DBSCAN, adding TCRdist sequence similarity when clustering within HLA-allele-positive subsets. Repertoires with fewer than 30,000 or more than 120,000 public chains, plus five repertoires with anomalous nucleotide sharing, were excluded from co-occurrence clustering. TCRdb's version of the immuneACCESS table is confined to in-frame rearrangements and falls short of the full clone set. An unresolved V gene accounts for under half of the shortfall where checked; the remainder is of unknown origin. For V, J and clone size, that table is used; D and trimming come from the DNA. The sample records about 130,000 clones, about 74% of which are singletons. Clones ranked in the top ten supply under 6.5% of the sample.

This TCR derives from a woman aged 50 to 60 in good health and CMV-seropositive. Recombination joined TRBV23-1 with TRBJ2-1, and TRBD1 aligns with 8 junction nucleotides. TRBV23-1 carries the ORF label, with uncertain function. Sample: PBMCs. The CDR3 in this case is CASTHRDRPYNEQFF. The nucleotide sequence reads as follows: TGCGCCAGCACACACCGGGACAGGCCCTACAATGAGCAGTTCTTC.